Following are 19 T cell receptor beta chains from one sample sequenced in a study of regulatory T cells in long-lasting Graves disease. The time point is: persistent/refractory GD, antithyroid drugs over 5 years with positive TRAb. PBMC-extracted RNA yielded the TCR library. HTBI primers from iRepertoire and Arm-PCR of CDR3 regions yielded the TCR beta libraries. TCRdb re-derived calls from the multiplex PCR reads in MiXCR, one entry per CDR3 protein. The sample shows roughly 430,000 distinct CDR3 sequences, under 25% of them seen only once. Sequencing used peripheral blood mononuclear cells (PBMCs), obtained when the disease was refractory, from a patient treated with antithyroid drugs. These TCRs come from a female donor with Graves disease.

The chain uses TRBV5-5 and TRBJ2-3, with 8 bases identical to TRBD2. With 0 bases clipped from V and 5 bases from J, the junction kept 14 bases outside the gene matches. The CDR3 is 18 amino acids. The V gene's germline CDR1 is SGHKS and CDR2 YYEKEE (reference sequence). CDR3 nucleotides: TGTGCCAGCAGCTTGGATAGCGGGATAGTACCCTCCGTAGATACGCAGTATTTT. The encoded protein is CASSLDSGIVPSVDTQYF.

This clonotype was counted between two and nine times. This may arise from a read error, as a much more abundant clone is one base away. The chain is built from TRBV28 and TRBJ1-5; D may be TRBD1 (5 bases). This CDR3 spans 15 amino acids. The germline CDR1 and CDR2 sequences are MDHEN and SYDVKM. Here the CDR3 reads CASSFAVRGNRPQHF. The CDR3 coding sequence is TGTGCCAGCAGTTTCGCAGTCCGGGGGAATCGGCCCCAGCATTTT.

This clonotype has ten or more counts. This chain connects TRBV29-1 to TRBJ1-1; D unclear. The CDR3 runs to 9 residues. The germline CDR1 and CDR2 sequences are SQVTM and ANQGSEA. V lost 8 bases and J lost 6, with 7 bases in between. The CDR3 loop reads CSYRAEAFF. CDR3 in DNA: TGCAGCTATCGGGCTGAAGCTTTCTTT.

The CDR3, as DNA: TGCAGTGCTAGATCAACCACGGGGTTGATCTACAATGAGCAGTTCTTC. Translated, it gives CSARSTTGLIYNEQFF. This sequence joins TRBV20-1 and TRBJ2-1; tentatively, D is TRBD2 (5 bases). CDR3 length: 16 residues. V was clipped by 2 bases and J by 3 bases, with 17 bases between them. CDR1 and CDR2 (germline): DFQATT, SNEGSKA (reference sequence).

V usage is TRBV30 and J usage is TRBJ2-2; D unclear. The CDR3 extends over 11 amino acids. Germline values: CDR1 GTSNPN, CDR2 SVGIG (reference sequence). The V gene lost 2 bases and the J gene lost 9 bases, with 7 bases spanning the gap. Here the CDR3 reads CAWSPNRELFF. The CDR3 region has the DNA TGTGCCTGGAGTCCCAACCGGGAGCTGTTTTTT.

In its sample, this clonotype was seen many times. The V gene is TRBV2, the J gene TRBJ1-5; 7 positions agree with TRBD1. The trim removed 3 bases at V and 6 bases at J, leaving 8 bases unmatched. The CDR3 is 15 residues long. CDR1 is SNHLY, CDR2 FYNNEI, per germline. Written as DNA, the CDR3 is TGTGCCAGCAGTGACTTGGCAGGGGGGGGTCAGCCCCAGCATTTT. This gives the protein CASSDLAGGGQPQHF.

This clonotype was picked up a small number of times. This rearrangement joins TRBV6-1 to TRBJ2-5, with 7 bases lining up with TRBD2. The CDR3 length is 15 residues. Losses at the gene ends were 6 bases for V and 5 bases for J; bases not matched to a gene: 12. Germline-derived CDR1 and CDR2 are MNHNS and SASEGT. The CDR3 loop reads CASRRGGGPGETQYF. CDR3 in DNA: TGTGCCAGCAGGCGCGGGGGAGGGCCCGGGGAGACCCAGTACTTC.

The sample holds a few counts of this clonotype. CDR3 in amino acids: CSARKDGHLGEQYF. The CDR3 DNA sequence: TGCAGTGCTAGGAAAGATGGCCACTTAGGCGAGCAGTACTTC. This rearrangement joins TRBV20-1 to TRBJ2-7, with D unclear. There are 14 residues in the CDR3. Germline CDR1 reads DFQATT; CDR2 reads SNEGSKA (reference sequence). V lost 3 bases to trimming and J lost 6 bases, with 18 bases between them.

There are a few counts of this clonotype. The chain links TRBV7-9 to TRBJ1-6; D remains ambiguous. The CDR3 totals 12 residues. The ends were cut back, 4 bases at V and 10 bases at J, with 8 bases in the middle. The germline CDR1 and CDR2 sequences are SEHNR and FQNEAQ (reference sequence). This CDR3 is CASSSLESPLHF. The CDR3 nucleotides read TGTGCCAGCAGCTCCTTAGAGTCACCCCTCCACTTT. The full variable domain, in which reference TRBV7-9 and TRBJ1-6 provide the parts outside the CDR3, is DTGVSQNPRHKITKRGQNVTFRCDPISEHNRLYWYRQTLGQGPEFLTYFQNEAQLEKSRLLSDRFSAERPKGSFSTLEIQRTEQGDSAMYLCASSSLESPLHFGNGTRLTVT.

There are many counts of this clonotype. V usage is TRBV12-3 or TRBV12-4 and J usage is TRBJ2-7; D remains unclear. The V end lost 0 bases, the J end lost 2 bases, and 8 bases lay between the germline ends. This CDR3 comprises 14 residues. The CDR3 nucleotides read TGTGCCAGCAGTTTAGCGGGCAGAGCCTACGAGCAGTACTTC. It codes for CASSLAGRAYEQYF.

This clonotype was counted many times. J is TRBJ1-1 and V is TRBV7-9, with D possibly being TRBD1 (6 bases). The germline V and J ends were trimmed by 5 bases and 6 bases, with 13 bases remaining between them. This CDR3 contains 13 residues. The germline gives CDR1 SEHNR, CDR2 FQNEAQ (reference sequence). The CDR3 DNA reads TGTGCCAGCAGCAGGGGGTTGGGTGCTGAAGCTTTCTTT. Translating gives CASSRGLGAEAFF.

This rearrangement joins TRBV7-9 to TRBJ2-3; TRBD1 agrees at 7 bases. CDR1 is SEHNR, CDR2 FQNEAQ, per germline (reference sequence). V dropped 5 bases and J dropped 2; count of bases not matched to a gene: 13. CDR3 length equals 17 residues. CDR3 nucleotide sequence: TGTGCCAGCAGCACCCGCCCAGACAGGGAGCCCACAGATACGCAGTATTTT. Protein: CASSTRPDREPTDTQYF.

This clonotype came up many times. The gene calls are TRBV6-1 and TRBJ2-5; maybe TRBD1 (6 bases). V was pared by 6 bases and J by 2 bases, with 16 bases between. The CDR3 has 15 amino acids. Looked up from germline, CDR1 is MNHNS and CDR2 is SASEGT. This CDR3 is CASSPSTGLQETQYF. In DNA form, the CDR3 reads TGTGCCAGCAGCCCTTCCACAGGGTTACAAGAGACCCAGTACTTC.

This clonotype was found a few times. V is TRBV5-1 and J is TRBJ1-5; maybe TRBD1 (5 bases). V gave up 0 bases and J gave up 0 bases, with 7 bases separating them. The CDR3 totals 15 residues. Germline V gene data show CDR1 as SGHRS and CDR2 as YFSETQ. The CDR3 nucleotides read TGCGCCAGCAGCTTGGATGACAGTAGCAATCAGCCCCAGCATTTT. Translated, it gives CASSLDDSSNQPQHF.

For the CDR3, the DNA is TGTGCCACCAGCAGGATGGGGGTGCCCCAAGAGACCCAGTACTTC. This codes for CATSRMGVPQETQYF. This sequence joins TRBV15 and TRBJ2-5; D possibly uses TRBD1 or TRBD2 (5 bases each). This CDR3 has 15 residues. CDR1 LNHNV and CDR2 YYDKDF come from the germline V gene (reference sequence). Trimming removed 3 bases at V and 1 base at J, with 12 bases between.

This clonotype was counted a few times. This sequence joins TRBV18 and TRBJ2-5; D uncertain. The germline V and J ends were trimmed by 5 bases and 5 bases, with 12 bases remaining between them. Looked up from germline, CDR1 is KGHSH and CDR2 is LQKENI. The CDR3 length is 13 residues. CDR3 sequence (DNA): TGTGCCAGCTCAAGCAAGATGGGGGAGACCCAGTACTTC. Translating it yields CASSSKMGETQYF.

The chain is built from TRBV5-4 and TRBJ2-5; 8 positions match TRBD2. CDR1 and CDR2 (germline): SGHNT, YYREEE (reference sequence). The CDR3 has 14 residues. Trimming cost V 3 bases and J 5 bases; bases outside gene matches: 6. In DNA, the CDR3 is TGTGCCAGCAGCTCGGGGGGGCTTTCGGAGACCCAGTACTTC. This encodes CASSSGGLSETQYF.

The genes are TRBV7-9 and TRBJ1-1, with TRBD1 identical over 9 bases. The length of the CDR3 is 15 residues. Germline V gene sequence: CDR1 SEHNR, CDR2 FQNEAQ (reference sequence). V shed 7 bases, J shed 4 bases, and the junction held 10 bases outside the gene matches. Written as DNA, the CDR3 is TGTGCCAGCACCGGGGTCGGACAGGGGACCACTGAAGCTTTCTTT. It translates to CASTGVGQGTTEAFF.

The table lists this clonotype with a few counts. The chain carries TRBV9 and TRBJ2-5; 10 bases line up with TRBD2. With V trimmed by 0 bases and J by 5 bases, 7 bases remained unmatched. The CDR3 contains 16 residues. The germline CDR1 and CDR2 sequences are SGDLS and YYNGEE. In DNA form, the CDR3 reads TGTGCCAGCAGCGTAGTGGCTAGCGGGAGTTATGAGACCCAGTACTTC. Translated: CASSVVASGSYETQYF. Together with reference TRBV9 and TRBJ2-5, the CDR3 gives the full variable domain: DSGVTQTPKHLITATGQRVTLRCSPRSGDLSVYWYQQSLDQGLQFLIQYYNGEERAKGNILERFSAQQFPDLHSELNLSSLELGDSALYFCASSVVASGSYETQYFGPGTRLLVL.